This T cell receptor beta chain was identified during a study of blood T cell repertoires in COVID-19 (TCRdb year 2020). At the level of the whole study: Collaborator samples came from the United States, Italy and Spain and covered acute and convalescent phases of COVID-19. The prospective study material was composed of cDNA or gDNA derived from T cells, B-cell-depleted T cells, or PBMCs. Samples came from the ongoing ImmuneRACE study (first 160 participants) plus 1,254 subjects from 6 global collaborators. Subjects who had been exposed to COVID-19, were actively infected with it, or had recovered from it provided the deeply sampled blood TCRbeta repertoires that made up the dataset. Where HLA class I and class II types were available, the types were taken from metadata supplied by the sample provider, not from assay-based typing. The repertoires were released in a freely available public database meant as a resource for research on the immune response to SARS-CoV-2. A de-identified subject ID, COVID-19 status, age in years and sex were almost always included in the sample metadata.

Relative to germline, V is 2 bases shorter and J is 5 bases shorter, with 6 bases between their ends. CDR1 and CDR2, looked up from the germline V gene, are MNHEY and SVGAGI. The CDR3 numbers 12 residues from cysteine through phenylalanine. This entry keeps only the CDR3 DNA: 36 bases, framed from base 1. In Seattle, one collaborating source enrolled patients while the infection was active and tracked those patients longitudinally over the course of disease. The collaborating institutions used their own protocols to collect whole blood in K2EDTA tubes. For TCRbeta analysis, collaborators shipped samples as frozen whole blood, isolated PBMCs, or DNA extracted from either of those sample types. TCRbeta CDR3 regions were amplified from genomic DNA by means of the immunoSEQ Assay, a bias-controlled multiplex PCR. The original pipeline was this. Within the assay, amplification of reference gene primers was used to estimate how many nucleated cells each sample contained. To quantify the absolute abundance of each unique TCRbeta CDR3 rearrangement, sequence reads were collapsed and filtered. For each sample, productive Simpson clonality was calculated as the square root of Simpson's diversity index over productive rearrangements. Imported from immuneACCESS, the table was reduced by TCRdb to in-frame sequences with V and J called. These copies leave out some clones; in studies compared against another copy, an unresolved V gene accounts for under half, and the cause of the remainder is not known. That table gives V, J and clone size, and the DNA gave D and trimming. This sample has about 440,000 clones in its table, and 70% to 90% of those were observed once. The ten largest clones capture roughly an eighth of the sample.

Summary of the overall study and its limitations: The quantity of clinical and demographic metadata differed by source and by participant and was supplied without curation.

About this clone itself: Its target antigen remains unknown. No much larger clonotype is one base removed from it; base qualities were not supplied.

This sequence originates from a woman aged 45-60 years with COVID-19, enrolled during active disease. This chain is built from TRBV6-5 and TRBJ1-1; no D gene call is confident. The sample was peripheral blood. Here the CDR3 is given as CASSYGPTEAFF. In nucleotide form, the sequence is TGTGCCAGCAGTTACGGGCCAACTGAAGCTTTCTTT.